Following are 14 T cell receptor beta chains from one sample sequenced in a study of T-cell memory formation after mild COVID-19. MiXCR was run by TCRdb on the 5' RACE reads, yielding one entry per CDR3 protein. The sample includes 350,000 to 450,000 distinct CDR3 sequences, 15% to 20% seen only once; the top ten take around 8%. Sequenced: PBMCs or a T cell subset sorted from them (not recorded which). The source is an adult woman who had mild COVID-19 (a few samples of this study predate the infection). Cell type and time point are not known.

This clonotype was seen only a few times. The chain employs TRBV5-1 and TRBJ2-1; no definite D call. CDR3 length: 14 amino acids. The V end lost 1 base, the J end lost 5 bases, and 10 bases lay between the germline ends. Germline assignment: CDR1 SGHRS and CDR2 YFSETQ. The CDR3 loop is CASSLRSENNEQFF. The DNA for the CDR3 is TGCGCCAGCAGCTTGAGGTCCGAAAACAATGAGCAGTTCTTC.

This clonotype was picked up a small number of times. The chain has TRBV7-9 and TRBJ1-2; no firm D call. The length of the CDR3 is 16 residues. Per the germline V gene, CDR1 is SEHNR and CDR2 is FQNEAQ (reference sequence). V lost 5 bases and J 0 bases, leaving 16 bases between the germline ends. The CDR3 is CASSPSSGSANYGYTF. CDR3 DNA: TGTGCCAGCAGCCCCTCCAGTGGGTCAGCTAACTATGGCTACACCTTC.

V usage is TRBV20-1 and J usage is TRBJ2-7; either TRBD1 or TRBD2 may fit D (5 bases each). Trimming left V 5 bases short and J 3 bases short, with 11 bases between. Germline V CDR1 and CDR2: DFQATT, SNEGSKA (reference sequence). The CDR3 covers 12 residues. DNA of the CDR3: TGCAGTGCTGGGGACGTGGGCTACGAGCAGTACTTC. Translation gives CSAGDVGYEQYF.

The gene calls are TRBV6-5 and TRBJ1-1; D is possibly TRBD1 (5 bases). The CDR3 consists of 13 residues. Germline CDR1 is MNHEY and CDR2 is SVGAGI. V was shortened by 6 bases and J by 6 bases, with 14 bases between the two germline ends. The CDR3 protein is CASRTTGGAEAFF. As DNA, the CDR3 is TGTGCCAGCAGAACCACAGGTGGAGCTGAAGCTTTCTTT.

The CDR3 DNA follows: TGCGCCAGCAGCATGGGACAGGGGAATCGTCCGAACACTGAAGCTTTCTTT. Translating it yields CASSMGQGNRPNTEAFF. This rearrangement joins TRBV5-1 to TRBJ1-1; 10 bases match TRBD1. Germline V gene data show CDR1 as SGHRS and CDR2 as YFSETQ. The CDR3 has 17 residues. Unmatched junction bases numbered 10, after V lost 4 bases and J lost 1 base.

This rearrangement joins TRBV12-3 or TRBV12-4 to TRBJ2-2, with D perhaps TRBD2 (7 bases). The CDR3 runs 16 residues. Trimming cost V 5 bases and J 4 bases, with 17 bases left between them. CDR3: CASSPIIGGGTGELFF. CDR3 coding DNA: TGTGCCAGCAGTCCCATAATAGGGGGGGGCACCGGGGAGCTGTTTTTT.

This clonotype was counted only a few times. The rearrangement uses TRBV10-3 and TRBJ2-3; the D is unclear. The germline gives CDR1 ENHRY, CDR2 SYGVKD. Trimming pared 10 bases from V and 3 bases from J, leaving 11 bases between. The CDR3 has 12 residues. The CDR3 DNA reads as TGTGCCACCACGCCACGTACAGATACGCAGTATTTT. Translation: CATTPRTDTQYF.

This clonotype was detected only a few times. This rearrangement joins TRBV5-5 to TRBJ2-1; D is uncertain. The length of the CDR3 is 15 residues. The ends were cut back, 4 bases at V and 6 bases at J, with 17 bases in the middle. Germline lookup yields CDR1 SGHKS and CDR2 YYEKEE (reference sequence). The CDR3: CASSPRLGSANEQFF. In nucleotides, the CDR3 is TGTGCCAGCAGCCCCCGCTTAGGGTCCGCCAATGAGCAGTTCTTC.

As regards this clonotype: One end of the junction fails to match germline, which may point to a read error. The chain has TRBV5-1 and TRBJ2-7, with 7 bases identical to TRBD1. The CDR3 runs 12 residues. CDR1 and CDR2 (germline): SGHRS, YFSETQ. This CDR3 reads CASSSGQSSEVF. The CDR3 nucleotides are TGCGCCAGCAGCTCGGGACAGTCGAGCGAAGTCTTC. Drawing the rest from reference TRBV5-1 and TRBJ2-7, the complete variable domain is KAGVTQTPRYLIKTRGQQVTLSCSPISGHRSVSWYQQTPGQGLQFLFEYFSETQRNKGNFPGRFSGRQFSNSRSEMNVSTLELGDSALYLCASSSGQSSEVFGPGTRLTVT.

The rearrangement uses TRBV3-1 and TRBJ2-1; 13 positions agree with TRBD2. V dropped 4 bases and J dropped 2; count of bases not matched to a gene: 5. Germline CDR1 and CDR2: LGHDT and YNNKEL (reference sequence). The CDR3 is 17 residues long. Here the CDR3 reads CASSPQGTSGAYNEQFF. Written as DNA, the CDR3 is TGTGCCAGCAGCCCTCAAGGGACTAGCGGGGCCTACAATGAGCAGTTCTTC.

This clonotype showed up just a few times. In DNA form, the CDR3 reads TGCAGTGCCCGAGGGGAGTTGAACGAAAAACTGTTTTTT. Residues: CSARGELNEKLFF. V is TRBV20-1 and J is TRBJ1-4, with D tentatively TRBD1 (5 bases). Between the trimmed V and J ends, which lost 6 bases and 8 bases, there was a span of 16 bases. The CDR3 contains 13 residues. In germline, CDR1 is DFQATT, CDR2 SNEGSKA (reference sequence).

The chain has TRBV12-3 or TRBV12-4 and TRBJ2-1; 8 positions agree with TRBD2. Losses at the gene ends were 6 bases for V and 6 bases for J; bases not matched to a gene: 13. This CDR3 has 16 residues. CDR3 nucleotide sequence: TGTGCCAGCAGACCTGGACTAGCCCCAACTGTCAATGAGCAGTTCTTC. This codes for CASRPGLAPTVNEQFF.

A few counts support this clonotype. The DNA of the CDR3 is TGCGCCAGCAGCAAGACAGGGGGCTTGGCCAAAAACATTCAGTACTTC. Translated: CASSKTGGLAKNIQYF. The chain carries TRBV5-1 and TRBJ2-4; 10 positions match TRBD1. This CDR3 region has 16 residues. J gave up 1 base and V 4 bases, and 5 bases lay outside the gene matches. Germline CDR1 SGHRS, CDR2 YFSETQ. The full variable domain, in which reference TRBV5-1 and TRBJ2-4 provide the parts outside the CDR3, is KAGVTQTPRYLIKTRGQQVTLSCSPISGHRSVSWYQQTPGQGLQFLFEYFSETQRNKGNFPGRFSGRQFSNSRSEMNVSTLELGDSALYLCASSKTGGLAKNIQYFGAGTRLSVL.

V usage is TRBV9 and J usage is TRBJ2-5; TRBD1 aligns across 12 bases. V dropped 0 bases and J dropped 5; count of bases not matched to a gene: 8. This CDR3 has 17 residues. Germline lookup yields CDR1 SGDLS and CDR2 YYNGEE. Here the CDR3 DNA reads TGTGCCAGCAGCGTAGAATTGGGACAGGGGGCGGGGGAGACCCAGTACTTC. Protein sequence: CASSVELGQGAGETQYF. The full variable domain, in which reference TRBV9 and TRBJ2-5 provide the parts outside the CDR3, is DSGVTQTPKHLITATGQRVTLRCSPRSGDLSVYWYQQSLDQGLQFLIQYYNGEERAKGNILERFSAQQFPDLHSELNLSSLELGDSALYFCASSVELGQGAGETQYFGPGTRLLVL.